A selection of T cell receptor beta chains follows, all from one sample in a study of T cells after yellow fever vaccination. One entry per CDR3 protein, called by TCRdb with MiXCR from the 5' RACE reads. The table shows under 55,000 distinct CDR3 sequences, with around 6.7% occurring only once. The input for sequencing was CD8+ T cells not binding an NS4B(214-222) dextramer, sorted from PBMCs, taken roughly 47 days after the first yellow fever vaccination. These receptors originate from a man aged 18 to 30 who received the YFV17D yellow fever vaccine. CDR3s include the opening cysteine and the closing phenylalanine or tryptophan. The D gene is left open where the match is weak. Not all rows give a size; the values are once, few, many and, for expanded clones, a class.

clone size: many
V gene: TRBV6-5
D gene: .
J gene: TRBJ2-3
CDR3 protein: CASSLGSDTQYF
CDR3 DNA: TGTGCCAGCAGCCTGGGATCAGATACGCAGTATTTT

clone size: few
V gene: TRBV19
D gene: .
J gene: TRBJ2-2
CDR3 protein: CASRGRGDTGELFF
CDR3 DNA: TGTGCCAGCCGTGGGAGGGGGGACACCGGGGAGCTGTTTTTT

clone size: few
V gene: TRBV6-5
D gene: .
J gene: TRBJ1-1
CDR3 protein: CASSYVAGNTEAFF
CDR3 DNA: TGTGCCAGCAGTTATGTGGCAGGGAACACTGAAGCTTTCTTT

clone size: few
V gene: TRBV18
D gene: .
J gene: TRBJ2-3
CDR3 protein: CASSPPATTDTQYF
CDR3 DNA: TGTGCCAGCTCACCACCGGCCACCACAGATACGCAGTATTTT

clone size: many
V gene: TRBV29-1
D gene: .
J gene: TRBJ1-2
CDR3 protein: CSVVEDYGYTF
CDR3 DNA: TGCAGCGTTGTCGAGGACTATGGCTACACCTTC

clone size: .
V gene: TRBV29-1
D gene: TRBD1
J gene: TRBJ1-2
CDR3 protein: CARGRGYYGYTF
CDR3 DNA: TGCGCGAGGGGCAGGGGGTATTATGGCTACACCTTC

clone size: .
V gene: TRBV29-1
D gene: .
J gene: TRBJ2-3
CDR3 protein: CSVESPRGLTDTQYF
CDR3 DNA: TGCAGCGTTGAATCCCCCAGGGGATTAACAGATACGCAGTATTTT

clone size: few
V gene: TRBV12-3/TRBV12-4
D gene: .
J gene: TRBJ2-4
CDR3 protein: CASSWGVRNIQYF
CDR3 DNA: TGTGCCAGCAGTTGGGGGGTTCGGAACATTCAGTACTTC

clone size: .
V gene: TRBV14
D gene: .
J gene: TRBJ2-7
CDR3 protein: CASSQVSNSPYEQYF
CDR3 DNA: TGTGCCAGCAGCCAAGTTTCGAACAGTCCCTACGAGCAGTACTTC

clone size: many
V gene: TRBV27
D gene: .
J gene: TRBJ2-7
CDR3 protein: CASSLGGSAYEQYF
CDR3 DNA: TGTGCCAGCAGTTTAGGGGGAAGCGCCTACGAGCAGTACTTC

clone size: many
V gene: TRBV2
D gene: .
J gene: TRBJ2-3
CDR3 protein: CASSQFETDTQYF
CDR3 DNA: TGTGCCAGCAGTCAATTCGAAACCGATACGCAGTATTTT

clone size: few
V gene: TRBV7-2
D gene: .
J gene: TRBJ1-5
CDR3 protein: CASSVGGYQPQHF
CDR3 DNA: TGTGCCAGCAGCGTAGGGGGTTATCAGCCCCAGCATTTT

clone size: many
V gene: TRBV9
D gene: .
J gene: TRBJ2-3
CDR3 protein: CASSVDRDHITDTQYF
CDR3 DNA: TGTGCCAGCAGCGTAGACAGGGACCATATTACAGATACGCAGTATTTT

clone size: many
V gene: TRBV12-3/TRBV12-4
D gene: .
J gene: TRBJ1-2
CDR3 protein: CASSPGGGHGYTF
CDR3 DNA: TGTGCCAGCAGCCCGGGAGGGGGTCATGGCTACACCTTC

clone size: few
V gene: TRBV12-3/TRBV12-4
D gene: .
J gene: TRBJ2-7
CDR3 protein: CASAPERNEQYF
CDR3 DNA: TGTGCCAGCGCCCCCGAGCGGAACGAGCAGTACTTC

clone size: few
V gene: TRBV5-4
D gene: .
J gene: TRBJ2-5
CDR3 protein: CASNPMGGGQETQYF
CDR3 DNA: TGTGCCAGCAACCCTATGGGGGGCGGCCAAGAGACCCAGTACTTC

clone size: few
V gene: TRBV11-1
D gene: TRBD1
J gene: TRBJ2-1
CDR3 protein: CASSPSPGTGGSDNEQFF
CDR3 DNA: TGTGCCAGCAGCCCGAGTCCCGGGACAGGGGGTAGCGACAATGAGCAGTTCTTC

clone size: few
V gene: TRBV4-1
D gene: TRBD1
J gene: TRBJ1-4
CDR3 protein: CASSPTGDDRANEKLFF
CDR3 DNA: TGCGCCAGCAGCCCTACAGGGGACGACAGGGCAAATGAAAAACTGTTTTTT

clone size: many
V gene: TRBV7-6
D gene: .
J gene: TRBJ2-3
CDR3 protein: CASSLRPRGGTDTQYF
CDR3 DNA: TGTGCCAGCAGCTTAAGACCCCGTGGAGGCACAGATACGCAGTATTTT

clone size: many
V gene: TRBV29-1
D gene: .
J gene: TRBJ2-5
CDR3 protein: CSVDPAESYQETQYF
CDR3 DNA: TGCAGCGTTGATCCGGCAGAATCGTACCAAGAGACCCAGTACTTC

clone size: .
V gene: TRBV19
D gene: .
J gene: TRBJ1-6
CDR3 protein: CASSSGRSPLHF
CDR3 DNA: TGTGCCAGTAGTAGCGGACGGTCACCCCTCCACTTT